These 22 T cell receptor beta chains originate from one sample sequenced in a study of CD8+ T cells in alopecia areata. RNA extraction was followed by reverse transcription into cDNA, which acted as the sequencing template. The protocol was immunoSEQ multiplex PCR, while the TCRdb copy is restricted to in-frame clones and leaves out a portion. The data show some 110,000 clones, roughly three fifths seen once. Treatment here: oral pan-JAK inhibitor, 5-10 mg twice daily. Sample: CD8+ T cells sorted from blood, taken at week 24, from a patient treated with tofacitinib. These receptors came from a human donor with alopecia areata.

V and J are TRBV30 and TRBJ2-7; no firm D call. Deletions cut 3 bases from V and 3 bases from J, with 15 bases between. The CDR3 loop spans 14 amino acids. Germline CDR1 reads GTSNPN; CDR2 reads SVGIG (reference sequence). CDR3 in amino acids: CAWREELKRYEQYF. The CDR3 region has the DNA TGTGCCTGGAGGGAAGAATTAAAGCGCTACGAGCAGTACTTC.

V is TRBV16 and J is TRBJ1-4; TRBD1 might be the D (5 bases). Between the trimmed V and J ends, which lost 2 bases and 6 bases, there was a span of 13 bases. The CDR3 is 15 residues long. The germline V gene encodes CDR1 KGHSY and CDR2 FQNENV. CDR3 region: CASSQDRTSHEKLFF. The CDR3 bases are TGTGCCAGCAGCCAAGACCGGACATCGCATGAAAAACTGTTTTTT.

V usage is TRBV29-1 and J usage is TRBJ2-2; 7 positions agree with TRBD1. CDR3 length: 15 amino acids. Germline CDR1 is SQVTM and CDR2 is ANQGSEA. Germline trimming cut 7 bases from V and 1 base from J; bases unmatched to any gene: 9. The CDR3: CSASSGTENTGELFF. As DNA, the CDR3 is TGCAGCGCCTCATCCGGGACAGAGAACACCGGGGAGCTGTTTTTT.

This clone was seen a few times. The chain links TRBV7-9 to TRBJ2-5; no reliable D call. Germline V gene data show CDR1 as SEHNR and CDR2 as FQNEAQ (reference sequence). This CDR3 has 14 amino acids. V lost 1 base to trimming and J lost 2 bases, with 8 bases between them. This chain's CDR3 is CASSLEAGQETQYF. In DNA form, the CDR3 reads TGTGCCAGCAGCTTAGAGGCTGGTCAAGAGACCCAGTACTTC.

The genes are TRBV5-6 and TRBJ1-1, with 12 bases matching TRBD1. The germline V gene has CDR1 SGHDT and CDR2 YYEEEE. The CDR3 covers 15 residues. Germline trimming cut 2 bases from V and 4 bases from J; bases unmatched to any gene: 3. CDR3 in DNA: TGTGCCAGCAGCTTTGAGGGACAGGGGGCCACTGAAGCTTTCTTT. Translation gives CASSFEGQGATEAFF. Full variable domain (missing parts from reference TRBV5-6 and TRBJ1-1): DAGVTQSPTHLIKTRGQQVTLRCSPKSGHDTVSWYQQALGQGPQFIFQYYEEEERQRGNFPDRFSGHQFPNYSSELNVNALLLGDSALYLCASSFEGQGATEAFFGQGTRLTVV.

The chain combines TRBV27 with TRBJ2-3; no firm D call. The CDR3 spans 14 residues. CDR1 MNHEY and CDR2 SMNVEV come from the germline V gene (reference sequence). V shed 2 bases and J shed 2 bases, with 8 bases lying between them. The CDR3: CASSLQADTDTQYF. For the CDR3, the DNA is TGTGCCAGCAGTTTACAGGCCGACACAGATACGCAGTATTTT.

The chain uses TRBV2 and TRBJ1-2, with TRBD1 as a possible D gene (5 bases). This CDR3 is 11 amino acids long. V lost 10 bases to trimming and J lost 9 bases, with 15 bases between them. Germline loops: CDR1 SNHLY, CDR2 FYNNEI. The CDR3 DNA reads as TGTGCCATCCCGGGGGGGAATCGCTACACCTTC. Its translation is CAIPGGNRYTF.

The rearrangement links TRBV11-2 to TRBJ2-7, with D perhaps TRBD1 (6 bases). The V and J ends lost 1 base and 5 bases respectively, with 18 bases between them. Germline lookup yields CDR1 SGHAT and CDR2 FQNNGV. The CDR3 is 16 amino acids. The CDR3 loop reads CASSLGPQGFGNEQYF. For the CDR3, the DNA is TGTGCCAGCAGCTTAGGGCCCCAGGGGTTCGGGAACGAGCAGTACTTC. The full variable domain, completed using reference TRBV11-2 and TRBJ2-7, is EAGVAQSPRYKIIEKRQSVAFWCNPISGHATLYWYQQILGQGPKLLIQFQNNGVVDDSQLPKDRFSAERLKGVDSTLKIQPAKLEDSAVYLCASSLGPQGFGNEQYFGPGTRLTVT.

The chain combines TRBV7-9 with TRBJ1-1; the D gene is possibly TRBD1 (5 bases). CDR3 length: 17 residues. Trimming took 3 bases from V and 5 from J, leaving 22 bases between them. The germline CDR1 and CDR2 sequences are SEHNR and FQNEAQ (reference sequence). CDR3 loop: CASSFPDGGVLRTEAFF. As DNA, the CDR3 is TGTGCCAGCAGCTTCCCGGACGGGGGGGTACTTCGGACTGAAGCTTTCTTT.

This rearrangement joins TRBV9 to TRBJ2-2; D is perhaps TRBD1 (6 bases). Deletions cut 3 bases from V and 4 bases from J, with 16 bases between. This CDR3 contains 16 residues. Germline loops: CDR1 SGDLS, CDR2 YYNGEE. The CDR3 DNA reads as TGTGCCAGCAGCGACAACAGGGATGTTCCCACCGGGGAGCTGTTTTTT. It is translated as CASSDNRDVPTGELFF.

Many counts were recorded for this clone. As DNA, the CDR3 is TGTGCCAGCAGTCCTCCGGGGTACGATCAGCCCCAGCATTTT. Amino acids: CASSPPGYDQPQHF. The gene calls are TRBV6-6 and TRBJ1-5; D not resolved. The V and J ends lost 5 bases and 5 bases respectively, with 13 bases between them. Germline V lookup: CDR1 MNHNY, CDR2 SVGAGI (reference sequence). This CDR3 region has 14 residues.

This clone was detected only a few times. The chain uses TRBV7-9 and TRBJ2-7, with 9 positions matching TRBD1. The CDR3 extends over 13 amino acids. The germline V gene encodes CDR1 SEHNR and CDR2 FQNEAQ (reference sequence). Unmatched junction bases numbered 10, after V lost 3 bases and J lost 13 bases. The CDR3 loop reads CASSFPGDRATYF. The CDR3 bases are TGTGCCAGCAGCTTTCCCGGGGACAGGGCCACATACTTC. Using reference TRBV7-9 and TRBJ2-7 for the parts outside the CDR3, the full variable domain is DTGVSQNPRHKITKRGQNVTFRCDPISEHNRLYWYRQTLGQGPEFLTYFQNEAQLEKSRLLSDRFSAERPKGSFSTLEIQRTEQGDSAMYLCASSFPGDRATYFGPGTRLTVT.

The rearrangement links TRBV13 to TRBJ1-2; 12 bases line up with TRBD1. Trimming cost V 10 bases and J 7 bases; bases outside gene matches: 22. The CDR3 has 18 amino acids. Germline lookup yields CDR1 PRHDT and CDR2 FYEKMQ (reference sequence). The CDR3 sequence is CATNAPPGQGARDGGYTF. The CDR3 DNA sequence: TGTGCCACCAACGCACCCCCGGGACAGGGGGCGCGAGATGGTGGCTACACCTTC.

This clone was found a few times. J is TRBJ1-4 and V is TRBV5-6; no firm D call. Deletions cut 1 base from V and 8 bases from J, with 12 bases between. Germline assignment: CDR1 SGHDT and CDR2 YYEEEE. The CDR3 is 14 amino acids. The CDR3 DNA reads as TGTGCCAGCAGCTTGTGGGCGACGGGAGAAAAACTGTTTTTT. Translated, it gives CASSLWATGEKLFF.

V gene TRBV5-6 combines with J gene TRBJ2-2, with D possibly being TRBD1 (5 bases). Between the trimmed V and J ends, which lost 5 bases and 4 bases, there was a span of 9 bases. The CDR3 totals 13 residues. Germline CDR1 is SGHDT and CDR2 is YYEEEE. CDR3 loop: CASSSGFTGELFF. DNA for the CDR3: TGTGCCAGCAGTTCAGGGTTCACCGGGGAGCTGTTTTTT.

This clone came up a few times. The chain combines TRBV6-5 with TRBJ2-7, with 11 bases aligning to TRBD2. The V and J ends lost 5 bases and 2 bases, in that order; junction bases with no gene match: 2. Germline V gene sequence: CDR1 MNHEY, CDR2 SVGAGI. The CDR3 consists of 14 residues. CDR3 DNA sequence: TGTGCCAGCAGTGATAGCGGGGGGGCCTACGAGCAGTACTTC. Translating it yields CASSDSGGAYEQYF.

V usage is TRBV9 and J usage is TRBJ1-1; D is undetermined. In germline, CDR1 is SGDLS, CDR2 YYNGEE. The length of the CDR3 is 13 residues. Trimming stripped 0 bases from V and 4 bases from J, with 7 bases between. The CDR3 coding sequence is TGTGCCAGCAGCGTAGGATGGGGCACTGAAGCTTTCTTT. Its translation: CASSVGWGTEAFF. The complete variable domain, with remaining parts taken from reference TRBV9 and TRBJ1-1, reads DSGVTQTPKHLITATGQRVTLRCSPRSGDLSVYWYQQSLDQGLQFLIQYYNGEERAKGNILERFSAQQFPDLHSELNLSSLELGDSALYFCASSVGWGTEAFFGQGTRLTVV.

The chain uses TRBV6-6 and TRBJ1-5; D gene uncertain. The CDR3 is 15 amino acids. CDR1 and CDR2 from the germline V gene are MNHNY and SVGAGI (reference sequence). Trimming stripped 2 bases from V and 0 bases from J, with 8 bases between. CDR3 amino acids: CASSYEGNSNQPQHF. The CDR3 DNA reads TGTGCCAGCAGTTACGAGGGCAATAGCAATCAGCCCCAGCATTTT.

The chain couples TRBV6-5 to TRBJ2-1; 10 bases are a match to TRBD1. J lost 7 bases, V lost 3 bases, and 9 bases had no gene match. Per the germline V gene, CDR1 is MNHEY and CDR2 is SVGAGI. CDR3 length: 16 residues. The CDR3 loop is CASSYFGTGDKNEQFF. In DNA form, the CDR3 reads TGTGCCAGCAGTTATTTTGGGACAGGGGATAAGAATGAGCAGTTCTTC.

The chain has TRBV27 and TRBJ2-2; D unresolved. In germline, CDR1 is MNHEY, CDR2 SMNVEV (reference sequence). The CDR3 runs 14 residues. The ends were cut back, 1 base at V and 5 bases at J, with 8 bases in the middle. The CDR3 region has the DNA TGTGCCAGCAGTTTATTTCTCCCGACCGGGGAGCTGTTTTTT. It specifies CASSLFLPTGELFF.

The rearrangement joins TRBV11-1 to TRBJ1-1; D gene unclear. This CDR3 has 14 residues. V was shortened by 5 bases and J by 5 bases, with 15 bases between the two germline ends. In germline, CDR1 is SGHAT, CDR2 FQDESV (reference sequence). Written as DNA, the CDR3 is TGTGCCAGCAGCGACGGGAGAGGAGGGACTGAAGCTTTCTTT. This codes for CASSDGRGGTEAFF.

This clone turned up a few times. The V call is TRBV29-1, the J call TRBJ1-2; D gene unclear. Germline CDR1 SQVTM, CDR2 ANQGSEA. Trimming removed 7 bases from V and 8 bases from J, with 11 bases in between. CDR3 length equals 10 residues. CDR3 in amino acids: CSDSLGGYTF. The CDR3 coding sequence is TGCAGCGACTCTTTGGGCGGCTACACCTTC. The entire variable domain, with the rest obtained from reference TRBV29-1 and TRBJ1-2, is as follows: SAVISQKPSRDICQRGTSLTIQCQVDSQVTMMFWYRQQPGQSLTLIATANQGSEATYESGFVIDKFPISRPNLTFSTLTVSNMSPEDSSIYLCSDSLGGYTFGSGTRLTVV.